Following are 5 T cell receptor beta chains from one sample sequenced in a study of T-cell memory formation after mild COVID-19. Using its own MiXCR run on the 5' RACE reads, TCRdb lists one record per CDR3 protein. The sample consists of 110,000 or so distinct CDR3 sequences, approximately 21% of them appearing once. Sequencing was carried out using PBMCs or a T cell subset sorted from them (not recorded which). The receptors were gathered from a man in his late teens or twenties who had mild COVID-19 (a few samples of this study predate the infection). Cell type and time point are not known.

CDR3 in amino acids: CSAKVWNQPQHF. CDR3 DNA: TGCAGTGCTAAAGTTTGGAATCAGCCCCAGCATTTT. This chain joins TRBV20-1 and TRBJ1-5, with no clear D. This CDR3 contains 12 residues. V shed 4 bases and J shed 4 bases, with 8 bases lying between them. Per germline, CDR1 DFQATT and CDR2 SNEGSKA (reference sequence).

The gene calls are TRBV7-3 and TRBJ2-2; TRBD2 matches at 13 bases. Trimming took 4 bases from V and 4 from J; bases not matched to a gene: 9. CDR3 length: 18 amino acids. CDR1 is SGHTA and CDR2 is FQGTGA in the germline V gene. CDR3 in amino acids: CASSSPGLAGIGTGELFF. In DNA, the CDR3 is TGTGCCAGCAGCTCGCCGGGACTAGCGGGGATCGGCACCGGGGAGCTGTTTTTT.

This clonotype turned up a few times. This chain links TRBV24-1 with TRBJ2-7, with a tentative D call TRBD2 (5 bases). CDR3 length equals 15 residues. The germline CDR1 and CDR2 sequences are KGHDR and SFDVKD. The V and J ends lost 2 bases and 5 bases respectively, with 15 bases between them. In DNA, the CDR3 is TGTGCCACCAGTGATTCCAAGGGCAGGACTCACGAGCAGTACTTC. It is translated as CATSDSKGRTHEQYF.

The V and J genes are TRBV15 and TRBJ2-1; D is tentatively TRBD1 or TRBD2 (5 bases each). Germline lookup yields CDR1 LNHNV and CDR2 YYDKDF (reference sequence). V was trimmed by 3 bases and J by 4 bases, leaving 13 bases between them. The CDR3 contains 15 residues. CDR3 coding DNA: TGTGCCACCAGCAGTGGCCGGGACGGTTACAATGAGCAGTTCTTC. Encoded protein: CATSSGRDGYNEQFF.

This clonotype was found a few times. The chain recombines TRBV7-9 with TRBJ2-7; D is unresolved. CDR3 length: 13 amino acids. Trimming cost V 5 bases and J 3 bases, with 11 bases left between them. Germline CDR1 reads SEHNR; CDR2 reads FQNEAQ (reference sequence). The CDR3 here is CASSPRGSYEQYV. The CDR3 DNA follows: TGTGCCAGCAGCCCCCGTGGCAGCTACGAGCAGTACGTC.